This T cell receptor beta chain originates from a study of blood T cell repertoires in COVID-19. Study summary: COVID-19 samples, acute and convalescent, were from the United States, Italy and Spain. T cells, B-cell-depleted T cells, or PBMCs provided the cDNA or gDNA that served as material.

Original data processing: Reference gene primer amplification gave estimated nucleated cell counts. Method: immunoSEQ multiplex PCR; TCRdb's copy keeps in-frame clones and lacks some. The D gene and trimming were derived from the DNA, and the V and J assignments and clone size from that table. The sample yields approximately 75,000 clones, around 88% seen once. V was clipped by 4 bases and J by 4 bases, with 11 bases between them. Germline assignment: CDR1 SGHRS and CDR2 YFSETQ. CDR3 size: 13 residues. Recruited during active infection, patients (from Seattle) were subsequently followed longitudinally.

The source of this sequence is a man older than 75 with COVID-19, enrolled during active disease. The chain joins TRBV5-1 to TRBJ1-1, with a weak D call TRBD1 (5 bases). Material: peripheral blood. The CDR3 coding sequence is TGCGCCAGCAGCCGGGGGACGGGCACTGAAGCTTTCTTT. This codes for CASSRGTGTEAFF.